This T cell receptor (beta chain) emerged from a study of T cell responses to AZD1222 COVID-19 vaccine. Study observations and caveats: Donors were largely white British and mainly female; clonal diversity was possibly underestimated.

The method was immunoSEQ multiplex PCR; TCRdb's version includes in-frame clones alone and lacks a portion of them. Counted here are under 140,000 clones, 85% to 95% occurring once; the ten biggest clones make up 2.9%. In regard to this clone: Its antigen remains unidentified.

There are 16 residues in the CDR3. From germline, CDR1 is MGHDK and CDR2 SYGVNS. Trimming cost V 5 bases and J 5 bases, with 21 bases left between them. The gene calls are TRBV25-1 and TRBJ1-2, with D perhaps matching TRBD1 (6 bases). The sample was peripheral blood, taken 28 days after the second AZD1222 dose. The clonotype comes from an adult who received the AZD1222 COVID-19 vaccine. The CDR3 here is CASSPGGIRQRYGYTF. In DNA, the CDR3 is TGTGCCAGCAGTCCGGGGGGCATCAGACAGAGATATGGCTACACCTTC.